The clone carrying this TCR beta chain has a single count. Method: immunoSEQ multiplex PCR; TCRdb's copy keeps in-frame clones and lacks some. The sample lists 9,500 to 15,000 clones; about 85% were seen once. The record originates from a study of T cell changes during pregnancy in multiple sclerosis. The CDR3 length is 18 residues. V dropped 1 base and J dropped 4 bases, with 25 bases sitting between them. The germline gives CDR1 GTSNPN, CDR2 SVGIG (reference sequence). This receptor was obtained from a female donor in good health, enrolled as a control in a pregnancy study. The chain carries TRBV30 and TRBJ2-5; D might be TRBD2 (5 bases). The specimen comprised CD8+ T cells from peripheral blood mononuclear cells, sampled in the second trimester of pregnancy. The CDR3, as DNA: TGTGCCTGGAGTGCCCCCACCCACCCGGGGTGGATTAGAGAGACCCAGTACTTC. Translated: CAWSAPTHPGWIRETQYF.